This T cell receptor beta chain comes out of a study of CD8 T cells in Susac syndrome. TCR beta sequencing was performed on blood CD8+ and CD4+ T cells. Germline CDR1 is DFQATT and CDR2 is SNEGSKA (reference sequence). CDR3 length: 16 amino acids. The V and J ends lost 0 bases and 4 bases, in that order; junction bases with no gene match: 7. Random hexamers were used to reverse transcribe 0.5 to 1 ug of RNA. TCRdb reprocessed the immunoSEQ multiplex PCR reads via MiXCR and lists one record per CDR3 protein. This table holds approximately 200,000 distinct CDR3 sequences, approximately 94% found once. The specimen was CD4+ T cells from PBMCs. The sequence came from a human donor with multiple sclerosis. The J gene is TRBJ2-3, the V gene TRBV20-1; 10 nucleotides align to TRBD2. Here the CDR3 reads CSARDQAGGPPDTQYF. Written as DNA, the CDR3 is TGCAGTGCTAGAGATCAAGCGGGGGGGCCTCCAGATACGCAGTATTTT.